Listed below are T cell receptor beta chains from one sample, sequenced in a study of long-term antiretroviral therapy in people with HIV. Repertoires were generated with immunoSEQ multiplex PCR, while TCRdb's copy carries only in-frame clones and drops some. The sample consists of 20,000 to 30,000 clones, about 76% of them appearing once. The source was unsorted PBMCs, collected at the start of antiretroviral therapy, before treatment. The receptor source for this set is a woman aged 18-29 years with HIV. CDR3s include the opening cysteine and the closing phenylalanine or tryptophan. D genes are given only for firm matches. Rows may omit the clone size; those that give it use once, few, many or a size class.

v_call: TRBV6-1; d_call: .; j_call: TRBJ2-7; clone_size: .; cdr3_nt: TGTGCCAGCAGTTCGGACCCGTCTACCTACGAGCAGTACTTC; cdr3_aa: CASSSDPSTYEQYF
v_call: TRBV19; d_call: .; j_call: TRBJ1-1; clone_size: .; cdr3_nt: TGTGCCAGTTTACCCGGGGACTCCCAGAACACTGAAGCTTTCTTT; cdr3_aa: CASLPGDSQNTEAFF
v_call: TRBV27; d_call: .; j_call: TRBJ2-2; clone_size: .; cdr3_nt: TGTGCCAGCAGTTCCTACACCGGGGAGCTGTTTTTT; cdr3_aa: CASSSYTGELFF
v_call: TRBV19; d_call: TRBD1; j_call: TRBJ1-4; clone_size: once; cdr3_nt: TGTGCCAGTAGTATCGGACAGGGGGAGTTTGAAAAACTGTTTTTT; cdr3_aa: CASSIGQGEFEKLFF
v_call: TRBV2; d_call: .; j_call: TRBJ2-1; clone_size: .; cdr3_nt: TGTGCCAGCAACCAAAATACTATAAAAAATGAGCAGTTCTTC; cdr3_aa: CASNQNTIKNEQFF
v_call: TRBV30; d_call: .; j_call: TRBJ1-2; clone_size: .; cdr3_nt: TGTGCCTGGAGTCTTGACAGGTCCTATGGCTACACCTTC; cdr3_aa: CAWSLDRSYGYTF
v_call: TRBV27; d_call: TRBD2; j_call: TRBJ2-7; clone_size: medium-sized; cdr3_nt: TGTGCCAGCAGTTGGACTAGTAAGGTCGAGCAGTACTTC; cdr3_aa: CASSWTSKVEQYF
v_call: TRBV5-4; d_call: .; j_call: TRBJ1-1; clone_size: .; cdr3_nt: TGTGCCAGCAGCTTGGGGGGGTCAGCTTTCTTT; cdr3_aa: CASSLGGSAFF
v_call: TRBV27; d_call: TRBD1; j_call: TRBJ2-7; clone_size: .; cdr3_nt: TGTGCCAGCAGTTGGGGGACAGCCTCCTACGAGCAGTACTTC; cdr3_aa: CASSWGTASYEQYF
v_call: TRBV6-5; d_call: .; j_call: TRBJ2-5; clone_size: .; cdr3_nt: TGTGCCAGCAGTTACGGAGGAAACCAAGAGACCCAGTACTTC; cdr3_aa: CASSYGGNQETQYF
v_call: TRBV19; d_call: .; j_call: TRBJ2-1; clone_size: .; cdr3_nt: TGTGCCAGTAGGAGTCGAGGGAGCGGTATTGTGAATGAGCAGTTCTTC; cdr3_aa: CASRSRGSGIVNEQFF
v_call: TRBV6-6; d_call: .; j_call: TRBJ1-5; clone_size: .; cdr3_nt: TGTGCCAGCAGTCCCTCGGGTAGGAGGAGAGGTCAGCCCCAGCATTTT; cdr3_aa: CASSPSGRRRGQPQHF
v_call: TRBV7-9; d_call: .; j_call: TRBJ1-2; clone_size: once; cdr3_nt: TGTGCCAGCAGCTCACTTCCTGACCGGGTCCCTACTGGCTATGGCTACACCTTC; cdr3_aa: CASSSLPDRVPTGYGYTF
v_call: TRBV7-9; d_call: .; j_call: TRBJ2-2; clone_size: .; cdr3_nt: TGTGCCAGCCGACGCAGGGACACTGAAACCGGGGAGCTGTTTTTT; cdr3_aa: CASRRRDTETGELFF
v_call: TRBV7-9; d_call: .; j_call: TRBJ2-7; clone_size: .; cdr3_nt: TGTGCCAGCAGCCCCAACACCAAGCAGTACTTC; cdr3_aa: CASSPNTKQYF
v_call: TRBV19; d_call: .; j_call: TRBJ2-6; clone_size: .; cdr3_nt: TGTGCCAGTTCCGGTGGGGCCAACGTCCTGACTTTC; cdr3_aa: CASSGGANVLTF
v_call: TRBV7-9; d_call: .; j_call: TRBJ1-1; clone_size: .; cdr3_nt: TGTGCCAGCAGCTACGCTCGCAGTCTGAACACTGAAGCTTTCTTT; cdr3_aa: CASSYARSLNTEAFF
v_call: TRBV21-1; d_call: .; j_call: TRBJ1-5; clone_size: .; cdr3_nt: TGTGCCAGCAGCAAAAGAGGCAGGGAAAATAGCAATCAGCCCCAGCATTTT; cdr3_aa: CASSKRGRENSNQPQHF
v_call: TRBV6-6; d_call: TRBD2; j_call: TRBJ2-1; clone_size: .; cdr3_nt: TGTGCCACCTATAGCGGGGTACAGCACAATGAGCAGTTCTTC; cdr3_aa: CATYSGVQHNEQFF
v_call: TRBV19; d_call: .; j_call: TRBJ1-4; clone_size: .; cdr3_nt: TGTGCCAGTACGGGGATGGGGGCAACTAATGAAAAACTGTTTTTT; cdr3_aa: CASTGMGATNEKLFF
v_call: TRBV28; d_call: TRBD1; j_call: TRBJ1-4; clone_size: few; cdr3_nt: TGTGCCAGCAGTTCCAGGACAGGGCATGAAAAACTGTTTTTT; cdr3_aa: CASSSRTGHEKLFF
v_call: TRBV5-1; d_call: .; j_call: TRBJ2-7; clone_size: .; cdr3_nt: TGCGCCAGCAGCTATCAAGGACAGACCTACGAGCAGTACTTC; cdr3_aa: CASSYQGQTYEQYF
v_call: TRBV10-3; d_call: .; j_call: TRBJ1-1; clone_size: .; cdr3_nt: TGTGCCATCAGTCCCTCCCCGGCAGGGGAGGGGACTGAAGCTTTCTTT; cdr3_aa: CAISPSPAGEGTEAFF
v_call: TRBV5-6; d_call: TRBD1; j_call: TRBJ1-2; clone_size: .; cdr3_nt: TGTGCCGGAGGACAGGGAGGGTATGGCTACACCTTC; cdr3_aa: CAGGQGGYGYTF
v_call: TRBV10-3; d_call: .; j_call: TRBJ1-1; clone_size: .; cdr3_nt: TGTGCCATCAGGGCCGGGACACACCAGAACACTGAAGCTTTCTTT; cdr3_aa: CAIRAGTHQNTEAFF
v_call: TRBV7-6; d_call: TRBD1; j_call: TRBJ2-7; clone_size: .; cdr3_nt: TGTGCCAGCAGCGTAACAGGGGCCGAGCAGTACTTC; cdr3_aa: CASSVTGAEQYF
v_call: TRBV28; d_call: .; j_call: TRBJ2-7; clone_size: .; cdr3_nt: TGTGCCAGCAGTTTCCCCGCATGGTCGGGTTCCTACGAGCAGTACTTC; cdr3_aa: CASSFPAWSGSYEQYF
v_call: TRBV5-4; d_call: TRBD1; j_call: TRBJ1-4; clone_size: .; cdr3_nt: TGTGCCAGCAGCTGGGGGACAGAGAAGTATGAAAAACTGTTTTTT; cdr3_aa: CASSWGTEKYEKLFF
v_call: TRBV28; d_call: TRBD2; j_call: TRBJ2-1; clone_size: .; cdr3_nt: TGTGCCAGCAGTTCACTAGCGCCAACCGAGGTGGGCCCCTACAATGAGCAGTTCTTC; cdr3_aa: CASSSLAPTEVGPYNEQFF
v_call: TRBV7-6; d_call: TRBD1; j_call: TRBJ1-1; clone_size: .; cdr3_nt: TGTGCCAGCAGCCCTAAACCGCCTACAGGGGTGAAGGGCACTGAAGCTTTCTTT; cdr3_aa: CASSPKPPTGVKGTEAFF
v_call: TRBV28; d_call: .; j_call: TRBJ1-6; clone_size: .; cdr3_nt: TGTGCCAGCAGTTTGGGAGGGACTCGTAATTCACCCCTCCACTTT; cdr3_aa: CASSLGGTRNSPLHF
v_call: TRBV28; d_call: TRBD1; j_call: TRBJ2-1; clone_size: .; cdr3_nt: TGTGCCAGCAATTCACCGGGACAGAGATTGAATGAGCAGTTCTTC; cdr3_aa: CASNSPGQRLNEQFF
v_call: TRBV13; d_call: .; j_call: TRBJ1-1; clone_size: .; cdr3_nt: TGTGCCAGCAGCTTAGAGGGATCAAACACTGAAGCTTTCTTT; cdr3_aa: CASSLEGSNTEAFF
v_call: TRBV6-5; d_call: .; j_call: TRBJ2-1; clone_size: .; cdr3_nt: TGTGCGACCTCCGGGGCGGGTGAGCAGTTCTTC; cdr3_aa: CATSGAGEQFF
v_call: TRBV14; d_call: .; j_call: TRBJ1-1; clone_size: .; cdr3_nt: TGTGCCAGCAGCCAAGCGGGCCGTAACGCTTGGCAACTGAACACTGAAGCTTTCTTT; cdr3_aa: CASSQAGRNAWQLNTEAFF
v_call: TRBV6-1; d_call: .; j_call: TRBJ2-3; clone_size: .; cdr3_nt: TGTGCCAGCGCCTCCTTTCTCCTGGGCACAGATACGCAGTATTTT; cdr3_aa: CASASFLLGTDTQYF
v_call: TRBV11-2; d_call: .; j_call: TRBJ2-1; clone_size: .; cdr3_nt: TGTGCCAGCAGCTTAGGGAGCAATGAGCAGTTCTTC; cdr3_aa: CASSLGSNEQFF
v_call: TRBV19; d_call: .; j_call: TRBJ1-1; clone_size: .; cdr3_nt: TGTGCCAGTAGTATATCAAGGAACACTGAAGCTTTCTTT; cdr3_aa: CASSISRNTEAFF
v_call: TRBV4-2; d_call: .; j_call: TRBJ2-7; clone_size: .; cdr3_nt: TGTGCCAGCAGCCAAGAGAGCGGGTCCTCCTACGAGCAGTACTTC; cdr3_aa: CASSQESGSSYEQYF
v_call: TRBV15; d_call: .; j_call: TRBJ1-6; clone_size: few; cdr3_nt: TGTGCCACCAGCGAAAGGAATTCACCCCTCCACTTT; cdr3_aa: CATSERNSPLHF
v_call: TRBV4-1; d_call: TRBD1; j_call: TRBJ1-2; clone_size: .; cdr3_nt: TGCGCCAGCAGCTATGGGACAGGCGCTAACTATGGCTACACCTTC; cdr3_aa: CASSYGTGANYGYTF
v_call: TRBV15; d_call: .; j_call: TRBJ1-2; clone_size: once; cdr3_nt: TGTGCCACCAGCAGAGGAACAGGGTATGGCTACACCTTC; cdr3_aa: CATSRGTGYGYTF
v_call: TRBV7-9; d_call: TRBD1; j_call: TRBJ1-2; clone_size: .; cdr3_nt: TGTGCCAGCAGCTCAGAACAGGGGGCTAACTATGGCTACACCTTC; cdr3_aa: CASSSEQGANYGYTF
v_call: TRBV28; d_call: .; j_call: TRBJ1-3; clone_size: few; cdr3_nt: TGTGCCAGCAGTTACTTTGGAAACACCATATATTTT; cdr3_aa: CASSYFGNTIYF
v_call: TRBV18; d_call: .; j_call: TRBJ1-5; clone_size: .; cdr3_nt: TGTGCCAGCTCGGACGCGGGTCAGGGGAATTATCAGCCCCAGCATTTT; cdr3_aa: CASSDAGQGNYQPQHF
v_call: TRBV7-9; d_call: .; j_call: TRBJ1-1; clone_size: .; cdr3_nt: TGTGCCAGCAGCTTAGTGGAGGGGTTGGGTGAAGCTTTCTTT; cdr3_aa: CASSLVEGLGEAFF
v_call: TRBV10-3; d_call: .; j_call: TRBJ1-1; clone_size: .; cdr3_nt: TGTGCCATCAGTGGTGGTGGGAACACTGAAGCTTTCTTT; cdr3_aa: CAISGGGNTEAFF
v_call: TRBV11-3; d_call: TRBD2; j_call: TRBJ2-1; clone_size: few; cdr3_nt: TGTGCCAGCAGCCCAGGACTAGCGGGATACAATGAGCAGTTCTTC; cdr3_aa: CASSPGLAGYNEQFF
v_call: TRBV6-5; d_call: .; j_call: TRBJ2-1; clone_size: once; cdr3_nt: TGTGCCAGCAGAGGAGGGACCACCGAGAATGAGCAGTTCTTC; cdr3_aa: CASRGGTTENEQFF
v_call: TRBV7-9; d_call: .; j_call: TRBJ1-6; clone_size: .; cdr3_nt: TGTGCCAGCAGCTTAGGGAGGGGTCCCAGCTCCTATAATTCACCCCTCCACTTT; cdr3_aa: CASSLGRGPSSYNSPLHF